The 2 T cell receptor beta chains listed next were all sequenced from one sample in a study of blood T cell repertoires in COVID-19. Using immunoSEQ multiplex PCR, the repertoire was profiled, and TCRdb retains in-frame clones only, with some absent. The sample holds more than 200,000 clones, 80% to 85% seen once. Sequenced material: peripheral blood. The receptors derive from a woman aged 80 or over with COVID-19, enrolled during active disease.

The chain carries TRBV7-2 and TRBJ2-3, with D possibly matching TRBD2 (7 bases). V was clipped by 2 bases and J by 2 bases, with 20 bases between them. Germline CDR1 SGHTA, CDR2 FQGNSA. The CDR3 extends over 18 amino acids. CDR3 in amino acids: CASSLIPRAGAITDTQYF. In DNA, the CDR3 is TGTGCCAGCAGCTTAATTCCTAGGGCGGGGGCCATCACAGATACGCAGTATTTT. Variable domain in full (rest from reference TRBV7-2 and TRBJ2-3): GAGVSQSPSNKVTEKGKDVELRCDPISGHTALYWYRQSLGQGLEFLIYFQGNSAPDKSGLPSDRFSAERTGGSVSTLTIQRTQQEDSAVYLCASSLIPRAGAITDTQYFGPGTRLTVL.

The CDR3 DNA is TGTGCCATCAGTGAGTCGACAGGTCCCTACACCTTC. As protein: CAISESTGPYTF. The chain recombines TRBV10-3 with TRBJ1-2, with a possible D match to TRBD1 (6 bases). Trimming cost V 0 bases and J 10 bases, with 9 bases left between them. Germline values: CDR1 ENHRY, CDR2 SYGVKD. The CDR3 is 12 residues long.